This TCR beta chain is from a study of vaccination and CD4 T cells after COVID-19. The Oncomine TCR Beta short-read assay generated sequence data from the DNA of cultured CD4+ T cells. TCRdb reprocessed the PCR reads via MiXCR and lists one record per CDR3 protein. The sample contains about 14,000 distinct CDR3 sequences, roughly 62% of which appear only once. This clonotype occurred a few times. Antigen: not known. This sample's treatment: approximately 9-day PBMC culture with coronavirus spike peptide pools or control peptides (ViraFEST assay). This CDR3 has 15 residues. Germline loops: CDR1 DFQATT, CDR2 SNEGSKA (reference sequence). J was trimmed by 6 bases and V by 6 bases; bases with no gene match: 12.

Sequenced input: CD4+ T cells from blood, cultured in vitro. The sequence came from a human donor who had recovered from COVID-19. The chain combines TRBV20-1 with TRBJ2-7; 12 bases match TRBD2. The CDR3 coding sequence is TGCAGTGCCCAGGCTAGCGGGAGGGCCCTAGGCGAGCAGTACTTC. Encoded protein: CSAQASGRALGEQYF.